These 2 T cell receptor beta chains came from one sample sequenced in a study of T cell changes during pregnancy in multiple sclerosis. Generated by immunoSEQ multiplex PCR, the TCRdb table keeps only in-frame clones and is missing some. The profile shows tens of thousands of clones, 93% of them singletons. Sequenced material: CD8+ T cells from peripheral blood mononuclear cells, taken in the second trimester of pregnancy. The receptors were gathered from a female donor with multiple sclerosis, enrolled in a pregnancy study.

The chain is built from TRBV21-1 and TRBJ1-1; the D call TRBD1 from the table was never checked on the DNA. TRBV21-1 is a pseudogene segment. CDR3 length equals 17 residues. The CDR3 spells CASTPRTQGKRLTEAFF. The CDR3 DNA is TGTGCCAGCACCCCCAGGACTCAGGGGAAGCGACTAACTGAAGCTTTCTTT.

The CDR3 DNA reads as TGCGCCAGCAGCTTGGCTCAGGGATCAAACACTGAAGCTTTCTTT. Amino acid sequence: CASSLAQGSNTEAFF. The chain has TRBV5-1 and TRBJ1-1; possibly TRBD1 for D (5 bases). CDR3 length: 15 amino acids. V was shortened by 0 bases and J by 2 bases, with 11 bases between the two germline ends. Per the germline V gene, CDR1 is SGHRS and CDR2 is YFSETQ.